The clone carrying this T cell receptor (beta chain) was picked up a small number of times. Its antigen is as yet unknown. This sample was included in a study of T cells in Graves' hyperthyroidism and ophthalmopathy. Study observations and caveats: Blood samples included most of the expanded thyroid clonotypes exceeding 0.001.

There were TCR beta CDR3 regions amplified from RNA transcripts. A set of HTBI primers served as the primers for a first-round RT-PCR of the TCR CDR3. One entry per CDR3 protein results from TCRdb running MiXCR on the multiplex PCR reads. The sample yields some 510,000 distinct CDR3 sequences, around 20% seen once. Trimming took 6 bases from V and 3 from J, leaving 15 bases between them. Germline values: CDR1 MDHEN, CDR2 SYDVKM. The CDR3 is made up of 15 amino acids. The chain employs TRBV28 and TRBJ1-5; perhaps TRBD1 as D (6 bases). The sequenced sample consisted of blood. This sequence was found in a man aged 18 to 30 with Graves' hyperthyroidism. CDR3 loop: CASSWGGGLNQPQHF. The CDR3 DNA sequence: TGTGCCAGCAGCTGGGGGGGGGGGCTCAATCAGCCCCAGCATTTT.